This T cell receptor (beta chain) is from a study of T cell responses to AZD1222 COVID-19 vaccine (dated by TCRdb to the early 2020s). For the study in its entirety: AZD1222 recipients whose second dose came at about 4 weeks and those whose second dose came at about 12 weeks were combined into one group, since spike-specific TCR depth and breadth did not differ between the two schedules. A total of 240 or so trial participants underwent TCR sequencing, of whom 200 to 220 had received two doses of AZD1222 and 26 had received two doses of the MenACWY control vaccine. Enrollment into the trials was organized by age into subgroups of 18-55, 56-69 and 70-plus years, and those subgroups contained roughly 140, 27 and 60 TCR-sequenced participants, respectively.

The CDR3 regions of human TCRbeta chains were subjected to immunosequencing. As for the authors' bioinformatics: TCRs in the repertoires were matched against a reference library of SARS-CoV-2-specific TCRs that had been generated with the MIRA antigen-specificity platform. Breadth was defined as the fraction of unique TCRs that were SARS-CoV-2-associated. Depth was defined as the fraction of total T cells that were SARS-CoV-2-associated. Each spike-specific TCR was assigned to its reactive spike region and to a CD4 or CD8 class using the MIRA data. Log10-transformed breadth and depth values were compared by one-way ANOVA with Sidak's multiple comparisons tests. TCRdb took this table from immuneACCESS and kept in-frame rearrangements with V and J called. Such tables lack part of the clones; where checked against another copy, unresolved V genes explain under half of the gap, and the rest is unexplained. D and trimming were read from the DNA, whereas the V and J calls and clone size are those reported in that table. Counted in this sample were 70,000 or so clones; roughly 84% of them appeared once. The ten largest clones capture about 25% of the sample.

The sample's time point label, decoded: baseline before first vaccination. Vaccinee samples were obtained from the UK trials COV001 and COV002, which included a single-blind randomized controlled phase 2/3 trial of AZD1222 (ChAdOx1 nCoV-19) in healthy adults. For TCRbeta chain sequencing, PBMC samples from trial participants were taken at day 0 and at day 28 after the second dose. The junction shows trimming of 10 bases on V and 0 bases on J, plus 10 bases between the germline ends. Inclusive of the bounding cysteine and phenylalanine, the CDR3 is 13 residues long. Here the CDR3 DNA is all that survives: 39 bases in frame from base 1. The germline V gene provides CDR1 ENHRY and CDR2 SYGVKD. On this clone: Its specific antigen is unknown. Base qualities are not at hand, and no much larger clone is one base apart.

Study-wide findings and limitations: Conclusions about previously exposed vaccinees are limited because only 5 or 6 AZD1222 recipients were SARS-CoV-2 seropositive at baseline. The vaccine-associated CD4 TCRs covered the entire spike protein, and the dominant responses fell in regions 160-218 and 743-854. In the small 56-69-year group, the increase in depth fell short of significance, most likely because of low power. Reportedly, close to half of the unique spike-specific TCRs recognized epitopes lying outside the regions that are mutated in the B.1.351 and B.1.1.7 variants. No day 14 peak-response samples were available, so repertoires were characterized only after the peak T cell response. After two AZD1222 doses, spike-specific TCR breadth and depth were significantly higher than at day 0 and than in MenACWY recipients. Participants were mostly white British and included more females than males, and it was suggested by the authors that clonal diversity may have been underestimated.

The specimen comprised peripheral blood, sampled on day 0 of AZD1222 vaccination. This sequence uses TRBV10-3 and TRBJ1-3; the D region possibly corresponds to TRBD1 (6 bases align). This clonotype was sampled from an adult in good health. Read as DNA, the sequence is TGTGCCACCCAGGACAGCTCTGGAAACACCATATATTTT. It specifies CATQDSSGNTIYF.